Each of the 12 T cell receptor beta chains below was sequenced from the same sample in a study of CD8+ T cells in alopecia areata. RNA was isolated and reverse transcribed to cDNA, the sequencing template. The table came from immunoSEQ multiplex PCR; TCRdb's copy has only in-frame clones and leaves some out. The table records some 180,000 clones, roughly three fifths of them present only once. Sequenced input: CD8+ T cells sorted from blood. The receptors come from a human donor in good health.

The J gene is TRBJ2-7, the V gene TRBV7-9; 9 bases match TRBD1. This CDR3 is built from 16 residues. J gave up 4 bases and V 1 base, and 8 bases lay outside the gene matches. Germline CDR1 SEHNR, CDR2 FQNEAQ (reference sequence). CDR3 DNA: TGTGCCAGCAGCTTAGGGTCGGGACAGGGTGTTTACGAGCAGTACTTC. It codes for CASSLGSGQGVYEQYF.

This clone is labeled as hyperexpanded. The gene calls are TRBV7-2 and TRBJ2-5, with 7 nucleotides matching TRBD2. Losses at the gene ends were 1 base for V and 5 bases for J; bases not matched to a gene: 7. The CDR3 length is 15 residues. Germline-derived CDR1 and CDR2 are SGHTA and FQGNSA. The DNA of the CDR3 is TGTGCCAGCAGCTTAGGAACTAGCGCAATGGAGACCCAGTACTTC. It specifies CASSLGTSAMETQYF. Variable domain in full (rest from reference TRBV7-2 and TRBJ2-5): GAGVSQSPSNKVTEKGKDVELRCDPISGHTALYWYRQSLGQGLEFLIYFQGNSAPDKSGLPSDRFSAERTGGSVSTLTIQRTQQEDSAVYLCASSLGTSAMETQYFGPGTRLLVL.

J is TRBJ1-2 and V is TRBV12-5; no clear D gene. Germline CDR1 reads LGHNT; CDR2 reads FRNRAP. The CDR3 is 13 amino acids. Trimming took off 2 bases at V and 8 bases at J, with 12 bases between the two ends. The CDR3 protein is CASGLPLVKGYTF. CDR3 in DNA: TGTGCTAGTGGTTTGCCCCTGGTTAAAGGCTACACCTTC.

The J gene is TRBJ1-2, the V gene TRBV29-1, with a weak D call TRBD1 (5 bases). Trimming removed 1 base at V and 6 bases at J, with 24 bases between. Germline assignment: CDR1 SQVTM and CDR2 ANQGSEA. The length of the CDR3 is 17 residues. The DNA for the CDR3 is TGCAGCGTTGAAGGAGGTCTGGGCAGGGCTACGTTCGATGGCTACACCTTC. Protein product: CSVEGGLGRATFDGYTF.

The chain employs TRBV2 and TRBJ2-7; 8 positions agree with TRBD1. The CDR3 runs to 12 residues. Trimming cost V 11 bases and J 4 bases; bases outside gene matches: 7. Per germline, CDR1 SNHLY and CDR2 FYNNEI. CDR3 DNA: TGTGCCGGAAGGACAGGGTTATACGAGCAGTACTTC. Translation gives CAGRTGLYEQYF.

This clone was found once. The V gene is TRBV7-6, the J gene TRBJ2-6; D is perhaps TRBD1 (6 bases). The V gene lost 5 bases and the J gene lost 0 bases, with 23 bases spanning the gap. The CDR3 covers 20 residues. Germline V gene data show CDR1 as SGHVS and CDR2 as FNYEAQ. CDR3 nucleotide sequence: TGTGCCAGCAGCCCTAGAGTGATGCCAGGGGATTTCTCTGGGGCCAACGTCCTGACTTTC. This sequence encodes CASSPRVMPGDFSGANVLTF.

This chain connects TRBV13 to TRBJ2-7; a possible D gene is TRBD1 (5 bases). There are 12 residues in the CDR3. Trimming left V 1 base short and J 5 bases short, with 6 bases between. Germline V gene sequence: CDR1 PRHDT, CDR2 FYEKMQ (reference sequence). This chain's CDR3 is CASSLDRNEQYF. Here the CDR3 DNA reads TGTGCCAGCAGCTTAGACAGGAACGAGCAGTACTTC.

The rearrangement joins TRBV5-4 to TRBJ2-7, with D perhaps TRBD2 (6 bases). With 0 bases removed from V and 5 bases from J, the gap between germline ends came to 6 bases. The CDR3 has 12 residues. Germline lookup yields CDR1 SGHNT and CDR2 YYREEE (reference sequence). In nucleotides, the CDR3 is TGTGCCAGCAGCTTGGGCGGGGACGAGCAGTACTTC. It encodes CASSLGGDEQYF. Full variable domain (rest looked up from reference TRBV5-4 and TRBJ2-7): ETGVTQSPTHLIKTRGQQVTLRCSSQSGHNTVSWYQQALGQGPQFIFQYYREEENGRGNFPPRFSGLQFPNYSSELNVNALELDDSALYLCASSLGGDEQYFGPGTRLTVT.

The rearrangement uses TRBV29-1 and TRBJ1-1; D unclear. The CDR3 sequence is 12 residues long. V was clipped by 7 bases and J by 4 bases, with 13 bases between them. Germline loops: CDR1 SQVTM, CDR2 ANQGSEA. The CDR3 DNA reads TGCAGCGCTCTTCCGTTGAGCACTGAAGCTTTCTTT. Translation: CSALPLSTEAFF.

V is TRBV9 and J is TRBJ2-7; no reliable D call. CDR1 and CDR2 (germline): SGDLS, YYNGEE. This CDR3 has 16 residues. The germline V and J ends were trimmed by 3 bases and 0 bases, with 16 bases remaining between them. In nucleotides, the CDR3 is TGTGCCAGCAGCGGGGGTTTTATCGGATCCTCCTACGAGCAGTACTTC. Translation: CASSGGFIGSSYEQYF.

The chain recombines TRBV6-6 with TRBJ2-5; D may be TRBD2 (6 bases). V dropped 2 bases and J dropped 5 bases, with 12 bases sitting between them. This CDR3 has 14 residues. From germline, CDR1 is MNHNY and CDR2 SVGAGI (reference sequence). The CDR3 DNA is TGTGCCAGCAGTTACGCGGGGAACCTGGAGACCCAGTACTTC. Translating gives CASSYAGNLETQYF.

The rearrangement links TRBV7-9 to TRBJ1-2; 7 bases match TRBD1. The germline gives CDR1 SEHNR, CDR2 FQNEAQ (reference sequence). Losses at the gene ends were 8 bases for V and 7 bases for J; bases not matched to a gene: 16. The CDR3 consists of 15 residues. The CDR3 nucleotides are TGTGCCAGCGACAACCCAGACAGGGACGCTGCTGGCTACACCTTC. This codes for CASDNPDRDAAGYTF.